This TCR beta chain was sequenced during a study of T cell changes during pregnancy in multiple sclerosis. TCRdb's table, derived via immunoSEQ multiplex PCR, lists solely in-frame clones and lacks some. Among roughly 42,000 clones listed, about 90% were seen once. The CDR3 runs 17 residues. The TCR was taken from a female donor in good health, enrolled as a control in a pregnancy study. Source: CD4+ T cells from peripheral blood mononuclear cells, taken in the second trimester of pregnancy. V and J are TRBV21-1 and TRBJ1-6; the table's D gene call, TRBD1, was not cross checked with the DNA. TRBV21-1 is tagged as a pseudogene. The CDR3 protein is CASSKEKAGRNDSPLHF. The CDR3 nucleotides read TGTGCCAGCAGCAAAGAGAAGGCAGGGCGAAACGATTCACCCCTCCACTTT.